Each of the 26 T cell receptor beta chains below was sequenced from the same sample in a study of tumor-infiltrating lymphocytes in oesophageal squamous cell carcinoma. TCRdb independently ran MiXCR on the PCR reads; one entry per CDR3 protein. The data contain just under 20,000 distinct CDR3 sequences, under 50% of them singletons. Material: normal esophageal tissue next to the tumor. The receptors shown here come from a male donor with esophageal squamous cell carcinoma.

Worth noting for this clonotype: The junction departs from germline at one end; a sequencing error may be responsible. The chain carries TRBV5-3 and TRBJ2-4; D might be TRBD1 or TRBD2, each matching 6 bases. TRBV5-3 is sorted into the ORF group, with uncertain function. CDR3 length: 15 amino acids. The CDR3 is CASSSEKEGTTAQYF. The CDR3 DNA reads as TGTGCCAGCAGCTCGGAAAAGGAGGGGACAACGGCCCAGTACTTC.

This clonotype occurred a few times. The rearrangement uses TRBV19 and TRBJ2-2; 7 nucleotides line up with TRBD1. The CDR3 loop spans 15 amino acids. Germline V gene data show CDR1 as LNHDA and CDR2 as SQIVND (reference sequence). The ends lost 5 bases at V and 7 bases at J; junction bases unmatched: 10. In DNA form, the CDR3 reads TGTGCCAGTAGTGACCGGCCAGGGGGTGGCGGGGAGCTGTTTTTT. It specifies CASSDRPGGGGELFF.

In this sample, this clonotype turned up many times. The chain is built from TRBV20-1 and TRBJ2-3, with TRBD2 matching over 11 bases. Germline CDR1 DFQATT, CDR2 SNEGSKA (reference sequence). J lost 2 bases, V lost 4 bases, and 8 bases had no gene match. The CDR3 sequence is 16 residues long. As DNA, the CDR3 is TGCAGTGCTAACACCGGGACTAGCGGACACACAGATACGCAGTATTTT. It encodes CSANTGTSGHTDTQYF.

This clonotype has only a few counts. The chain employs TRBV3-1 and TRBJ2-7; TRBD2 matches at 14 bases. Judging by the DNA end, TRBJ2-5 fits better; the J call may be wrong. Germline values: CDR1 LGHDT, CDR2 YNNKEL (reference sequence). The CDR3 covers 16 residues. CDR3 protein: CASSKGLAGEGETQYF. Written as DNA, the CDR3 is TGTGCCAGCAGCAAGGGACTAGCGGGAGAGGGAGAGACCCAGTACTTC.

This clonotype was counted only a few times. The chain has TRBV28 and TRBJ1-2, with 10 nucleotides matching TRBD1. CDR1 MDHEN and CDR2 SYDVKM come from the germline V gene. This CDR3 is 17 amino acids long. Germline trimming cut 2 bases from V and 5 bases from J; bases unmatched to any gene: 11. The CDR3 here is CASSLRTGTGVIYGYTF. The CDR3, as DNA: TGTGCCAGCAGTTTACGTACCGGGACAGGGGTTATATATGGCTACACCTTC.

Only a few counts were recorded for this clonotype. The J gene is TRBJ2-5, the V gene TRBV11-2; TRBD1 aligns across 7 bases. The better agreement between TRBJ1-2 and the DNA end casts doubt on the J call. The germline V gene has CDR1 SGHAT and CDR2 FQNNGV. The CDR3 consists of 15 residues. The CDR3: CASRQTGVRSWGYTF. The CDR3 DNA is TGTGCCAGCAGACAAACAGGGGTGAGGTCTTGGGGCTACACCTTC.

This clonotype was seen at least ten times. The chain is built from TRBV5-1 and TRBJ2-3; 7 nucleotides agree with TRBD1. Trimming at V came to 4 bases and at J to 1 base, leaving 6 bases not matched to a gene. Looked up from germline, CDR1 is SGHRS and CDR2 is YFSETQ. CDR3 length equals 15 residues. The CDR3, as DNA: TGCGCCAGCAGCCGTACAGGGGATCGCACAGATACGCAGTATTTT. It translates to CASSRTGDRTDTQYF.

V is TRBV5-1 and J is TRBJ2-1; 8 positions match TRBD2. Near its end, the DNA agrees better with TRBJ2-7, so the J call may be wrong. CDR1 SGHRS and CDR2 YFSETQ come from the germline V gene. The CDR3 extends over 15 amino acids. The CDR3: CASSKDSGKAYEQYF. The CDR3 region has the DNA TGCGCCAGCAGCAAAGATAGCGGGAAGGCCTACGAGCAGTACTTC.

Comments on this clonotype: Since the CDR3 does not end with the conserved phenylalanine or tryptophan, this likely comes from a read error. The limits of the CDR3 on the DNA are not certain, so only TCRdb's listed CDR3 is given. The chain links TRBV12-3 or TRBV12-4 to TRBJ1-1; the table's D call, TRBD1, has no DNA check behind it. Termini included, the CDR3 measures 13 amino acids. Here the CDR3 reads CASSSTRSSTSAP.

J is TRBJ2-5 and V is TRBV5-8; no clear D. Matching the DNA end better, TRBJ2-7 makes the J call doubtful. Germline V gene data show CDR1 as SGHTS and CDR2 as YDEGEE. This CDR3 contains 11 residues. CDR3 sequence (DNA): TGTGCCCCTGAAGTGGTCTACGAGCAGTACTTC. It specifies CAPEVVYEQYF.

The gene calls are TRBV12-5 and TRBJ1-1; D gene uncertain. This CDR3 comprises 13 residues. Per the germline V gene, CDR1 is LGHNT and CDR2 is FRNRAP. V gave up 3 bases and J gave up 7 bases, with 12 bases separating them. The DNA of the CDR3 is TGTGCTAGTGGTTTCGGAGGTTTACGTGAAGCTTTCTTT. It translates to CASGFGGLREAFF.

This clonotype is labeled as medium-sized (0.01 to 0.1%). V and J are TRBV7-9 and TRBJ1-1; D is uncertain. The germline gives CDR1 SEHNR, CDR2 FQNEAQ (reference sequence). The CDR3 is 13 amino acids. The V end lost 2 bases, the J end lost 1 base, and 5 bases lay between the germline ends. Here the CDR3 DNA reads TGTGCCAGCAGCTTAAGGTCGAACACTGAAGCTTTCTTT. Its translation is CASSLRSNTEAFF.

This clonotype qualifies as medium-sized (0.01 to 0.1%). CDR3 sequence: CASSPRYEQYF. The CDR3 DNA is TGTGCCAGCAGCCCCCGGTACGAGCAGTACTTC. The chain carries TRBV7-2 and TRBJ2-7; D remains unclear. Germline CDR1 SGHTA, CDR2 FQGNSA. The CDR3 contains 11 residues. V shed 5 bases and J shed 4 bases, with 6 bases lying between them.

This clonotype has only a few counts. The chain combines TRBV9 with TRBJ2-1, with 8 bases identical to TRBD1. Near its end, the DNA agrees better with TRBJ2-7, so the J call may be wrong. In germline, CDR1 is SGDLS, CDR2 YYNGEE. This CDR3 is 15 amino acids long. The CDR3 region is CASSPSQGGSNEQYF. CDR3 nucleotides: TGTGCCAGCAGCCCTTCACAGGGGGGTTCTAACGAGCAGTACTTC.

Worth noting for this clonotype: The conserved closing phenylalanine or tryptophan is absent in this CDR3, likely reflecting a read error. The DNA is omitted, as the CDR3 cannot be located on it reliably, and the CDR3 follows TCRdb's listing. V and J are TRBV24-1 and TRBJ2-3; the DNA was not compared with TRBD2, the D call given in the table. The CDR3 has 16 residues if both end residues are counted. Germline CDR1 and CDR2: KGHDR and SFDVKD. The CDR3 here is CATSDPGTSYEQFFGP.

This clonotype was recorded many times. One base away lies a much larger clone, so this may be a sequencing read error. The chain recombines TRBV12-3 or TRBV12-4 with TRBJ2-7, with D perhaps given as TRBD1 or TRBD2 (5 bases each). V lost 4 bases and J 7 bases, leaving 14 bases between the germline ends. The CDR3 is 13 amino acids. In DNA form, the CDR3 reads TGTGCCAGCAGTTCGGGACCTTACAATGAGCAGTACTTC. Protein: CASSSGPYNEQYF.

This clonotype was observed many times. The chain has TRBV6-1 and TRBJ2-3; D unclear. V was cut by 0 bases and J by 2 bases, with 0 bases left in between. In germline, CDR1 is MNHNS, CDR2 SASEGT. The CDR3 consists of 12 residues. The CDR3 here is CASSEATDTQYF. The CDR3 DNA reads TGTGCCAGCAGTGAAGCCACAGATACGCAGTATTTT.

This clonotype was detected ten times or more. The rearrangement joins TRBV27 to TRBJ2-7, with D possibly being TRBD2 (6 bases). This CDR3 is built from 15 residues. The V end was cut by 8 bases, the J end by 4 bases, with 21 bases between. Looked up from germline, CDR1 is MNHEY and CDR2 is SMNVEV (reference sequence). The CDR3 DNA is TGTGCCAGCCTCCAAGTTAGGCGGGAATTATACGAGCAGTACTTC. Translating gives CASLQVRRELYEQYF.

The chain uses TRBV2 and TRBJ2-4; no firm D call. TRBJ2-7 explains the end of the DNA better; the J call may be wrong. The CDR3 runs to 11 residues. The germline gives CDR1 SNHLY, CDR2 FYNNEI. This CDR3 reads CASRGNYEQYF. As DNA, the CDR3 is TGTGCCAGCAGGGGAAACTACGAGCAGTACTTC.

This clonotype was seen ten or more times. The V call is TRBV7-9, the J call TRBJ2-3; D may be TRBD2 (6 bases). Looked up from germline, CDR1 is SEHNR and CDR2 is FQNEAQ (reference sequence). The CDR3 length is 16 residues. V was clipped by 1 base and J by 3 bases, with 14 bases between them. The CDR3 nucleotides are TGTGCCAGCAGCTTAGGGCGGGGAAGAAGGACAGATACGCAGTATTTT. Residues: CASSLGRGRRTDTQYF.

The chain joins TRBV7-8 to TRBJ2-1; the D gene is possibly TRBD2 (5 bases). CDR3 length: 16 amino acids. Germline lookup yields CDR1 SGHVS and CDR2 FQNEAQ. Trimming shortened V by 1 base and J by 1 base, and 11 bases separated the two germline ends. The CDR3 region has the DNA TGTGCCAGCAGCTTAGTGCCTAGCCCTTCCTACAATGAGCAGTTCTTC. It codes for CASSLVPSPSYNEQFF.

Judged by abundance, this clonotype is medium-sized. The CDR3 loop is CASSSGLAGDFGNEQYF. CDR3 in DNA: TGTGCCAGCAGCTCGGGACTAGCGGGAGATTTCGGCAATGAGCAGTACTTC. The J gene is TRBJ2-7, the V gene TRBV7-9; 14 nucleotides agree with TRBD2. The CDR3 runs 17 residues. Per the germline V gene, CDR1 is SEHNR and CDR2 is FQNEAQ (reference sequence). V shed 4 bases, J shed 7 bases, and the junction held 12 bases outside the gene matches.

This chain joins TRBV9 and TRBJ2-3; D perhaps matches TRBD2 (6 bases). This CDR3 comprises 13 residues. Trimming removed 2 bases at V and 4 bases at J, with 8 bases between. Germline CDR1 SGDLS, CDR2 YYNGEE. CDR3 coding DNA: TGTGCCAGCAGCGTTTCTAGCGCAGATACGCAGTATTTT. It yields the protein CASSVSSADTQYF.

The chain links TRBV5-1 to TRBJ2-4; 9 bases agree with TRBD1. Germline CDR1 reads SGHRS; CDR2 reads YFSETQ. The CDR3 has 15 amino acids. V lost 0 bases to trimming and J lost 16 bases; unmatched junction nucleotides: 14. CDR3 nucleotides: TGCGCCAGCAGCTTGGGGACAGGGGTCGTCTACGAGCACTACTTC. As protein: CASSLGTGVVYEHYF. The variable domain in full, completed from reference TRBV5-1 and TRBJ2-4, reads KAGVTQTPRYLIKTRGQQVTLSCSPISGHRSVSWYQQTPGQGLQFLFEYFSETQRNKGNFPGRFSGRQFSNSRSEMNVSTLELGDSALYLCASSLGTGVVYEHYFGAGTRLSVL.

There are many counts of this clonotype. A much more abundant neighbour one base away suggests this may be a read error. The chain uses TRBV6-1 and TRBJ2-7; D is unclear. There are 13 residues in the CDR3. Per germline, CDR1 MNHNS and CDR2 SASEGT. Trimming left V 6 bases short and J 7 bases short, with 16 bases between. DNA of the CDR3: TGTGCCAGCAGAGGAACTTCCTACAATGAGCAGTACTTC. This translates into CASRGTSYNEQYF.

This clonotype came up many times. This rearrangement joins TRBV24-1 to TRBJ2-7; D ambiguous. Germline V CDR1 and CDR2: KGHDR, SFDVKD. Trimming took off 4 bases at V and 3 bases at J, with 9 bases between the two ends. This CDR3 region has 13 residues. CDR3 region: CATSDADNYEQYF. For the CDR3, the DNA is TGTGCCACCAGTGACGCAGACAACTACGAGCAGTACTTC.